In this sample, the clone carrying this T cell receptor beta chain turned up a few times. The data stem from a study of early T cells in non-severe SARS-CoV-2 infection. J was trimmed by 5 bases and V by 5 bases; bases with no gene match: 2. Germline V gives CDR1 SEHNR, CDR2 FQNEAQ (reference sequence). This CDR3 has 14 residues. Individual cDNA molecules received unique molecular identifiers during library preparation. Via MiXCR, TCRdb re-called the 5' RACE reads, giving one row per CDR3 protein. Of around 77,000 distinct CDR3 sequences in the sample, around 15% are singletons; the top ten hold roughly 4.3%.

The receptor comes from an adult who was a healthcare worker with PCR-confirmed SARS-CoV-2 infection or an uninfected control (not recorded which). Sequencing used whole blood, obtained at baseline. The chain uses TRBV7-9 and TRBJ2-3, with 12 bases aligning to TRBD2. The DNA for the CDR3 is TGTGCCAGCAGCCCGACTAGCGGGAGAGATACGCAGTATTTT. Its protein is CASSPTSGRDTQYF. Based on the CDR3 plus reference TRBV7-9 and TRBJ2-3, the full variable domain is DTGVSQNPRHKITKRGQNVTFRCDPISEHNRLYWYRQTLGQGPEFLTYFQNEAQLEKSRLLSDRFSAERPKGSFSTLEIQRTEQGDSAMYLCASSPTSGRDTQYFGPGTRLTVL.